Shown below are 18 T cell receptor beta chains from a single sample sequenced in a study of shared clonotypes between healthy human individuals. Assay: immunoSEQ multiplex PCR; the TCRdb copy retains only in-frame clones and omits some. The sample includes 450,000 to 500,000 clones, more than 75% of them seen just once. Sequencing was done on a sample of PBMCs. The receptors shown here come from a woman in her thirties or forties in good health. Some clones in this sample may be carry-over from other donors' samples.

There are a few counts of this clone. The rearrangement uses TRBV5-1 and TRBJ2-5; 11 nucleotides line up with TRBD2. Germline CDR1 reads SGHRS; CDR2 reads YFSETQ. The V gene end was trimmed by 0 bases and the J gene end by 5 bases; junction bases not matched to a gene: 6. The CDR3 runs 16 residues. The CDR3 loop reads CASSLGLAGSYETQYF. CDR3 nucleotide sequence: TGCGCCAGCAGCTTGGGACTAGCGGGAAGTTATGAGACCCAGTACTTC.

This clone was observed many times. This chain connects TRBV9 to TRBJ1-2; D might be TRBD1 (6 bases). Germline V lookup: CDR1 SGDLS, CDR2 YYNGEE. The germline V and J ends were trimmed by 1 base and 4 bases, with 11 bases remaining between them. The CDR3 sequence is 14 residues long. The CDR3 coding sequence is TGTGCCAGCAGCGTACGGGGGACACCCTATGGCTACACCTTC. Translated: CASSVRGTPYGYTF.

This clone was observed a few times. The J gene is TRBJ2-7, the V gene TRBV7-6; the match to TRBD1 covers 8 bases. This CDR3 region has 15 residues. V lost 2 bases, J lost 3 bases, and 6 bases stayed unmatched. The germline CDR1 and CDR2 sequences are SGHVS and FNYEAQ. CDR3 protein: CASSLLTGGNYEQYF. CDR3 nucleotide sequence: TGTGCCAGCAGCTTACTCACAGGGGGAAACTACGAGCAGTACTTC. Combining the CDR3 with reference TRBV7-6 and TRBJ2-7 gives the whole variable domain GAGVSQSPRYKVTKRGQDVALRCDPISGHVSLYWYRQALGQGPEFLTYFNYEAQQDKSGLPNDRFSAERPEGSISTLTIQRTEQRDSAMYRCASSLLTGGNYEQYFGPGTRLTVT.

V gene TRBV7-8 combines with J gene TRBJ2-3; TRBD2 matches at 11 bases. V lost 4 bases to trimming and J lost 4 bases; unmatched junction nucleotides: 7. Germline CDR1 is SGHVS and CDR2 is FQNEAQ. The CDR3 runs to 16 residues. In nucleotides, the CDR3 is TGTGCCAGCAGCTCCACTAGCGGGAGTGGCGCAGATACGCAGTATTTT. Its translation is CASSSTSGSGADTQYF.

This clone was recorded only once. DNA of the CDR3: TGTGCCAGCAGCTTAGCGGGTTTCACCGGGGAGCTGTTTTTT. Its translation: CASSLAGFTGELFF. The chain joins TRBV7-6 to TRBJ2-2; D is undetermined. This CDR3 is 14 amino acids long. Germline CDR1 SGHVS, CDR2 FNYEAQ. V gave up 0 bases and J gave up 4 bases, with 6 bases separating them.

The rearrangement uses TRBV11-2 and TRBJ2-5, with D possibly being TRBD1 or TRBD2 (5 bases each). The CDR3 sequence is 13 residues long. Germline V lookup: CDR1 SGHAT, CDR2 FQNNGV. V was pared by 5 bases and J by 7 bases, with 14 bases between. Written as DNA, the CDR3 is TGTGCCAGCAGCGTACAGGCCCGGGGGACCCAGTACTTC. Its protein is CASSVQARGTQYF.

The chain is built from TRBV4-1 and TRBJ1-2, with 9 bases identical to TRBD1. The CDR3 is 15 residues long. Germline CDR1 is MGHRA and CDR2 is YSYEKL. V dropped 4 bases and J dropped 10; count of bases not matched to a gene: 13. The CDR3 region is CASSRQGGTGTVYTF. The CDR3 DNA is TGCGCCAGCAGCCGCCAGGGGGGGACAGGGACGGTCTACACCTTC.

This clone was observed once. The chain uses TRBV28 and TRBJ2-3, with 11 bases matching TRBD2. Per the germline V gene, CDR1 is MDHEN and CDR2 is SYDVKM. With V trimmed by 7 bases and J by 3 bases, 18 bases remained unmatched. This CDR3 contains 19 residues. The CDR3 bases are TGTGCCAGCACCGGCTCGTACGGGACTAGCGGCGGGCTTACAGATACGCAGTATTTT. It translates to CASTGSYGTSGGLTDTQYF. Complete variable domain (other parts from reference TRBV28 and TRBJ2-3): DVKVTQSSRYLVKRTGEKVFLECVQDMDHENMFWYRQDPGLGLRLIYFSYDVKMKEKGDIPEGYSVSREKKERFSLILESASTNQTSMYLCASTGSYGTSGGLTDTQYFGPGTRLTVL.

The chain has TRBV6-5 and TRBJ2-5, with D perhaps matching TRBD2 (5 bases). This CDR3 contains 15 residues. Germline V lookup: CDR1 MNHEY, CDR2 SVGAGI. Trimming removed 5 bases at V and 2 bases at J, with 15 bases between. CDR3 nucleotides: TGTGCCAGCAGTCGCTACCCGGGAAGTCAAGAGACCCAGTACTTC. Amino acid sequence: CASSRYPGSQETQYF.

This chain uses TRBV29-1 with TRBJ1-2; the match to TRBD1 covers 9 bases. This CDR3 has 13 amino acids. Germline CDR1 is SQVTM and CDR2 is ANQGSEA. V trimming: 6 bases; J trimming: 4 bases; junction bases outside the gene matches: 6. The DNA for the CDR3 is TGCAGCGTGGGGGACAGGGATAGCTATGGCTACACCTTC. Protein sequence: CSVGDRDSYGYTF.

The chain employs TRBV29-1 and TRBJ2-1; 14 bases line up with TRBD2. Losses at the gene ends were 4 bases for V and 10 bases for J; bases not matched to a gene: 6. The CDR3 loop spans 14 amino acids. Germline V gene data show CDR1 as SQVTM and CDR2 as ANQGSEA. The CDR3: CSVGGTSGSMEQFF. The CDR3 bases are TGCAGCGTTGGTGGGACTAGCGGGAGTATGGAGCAGTTCTTC.

A note on this clone: A much larger clone lies one base from this, so it may be a read error. The same CDR3 can be traced to other DNA sequences in this sample. The V call is TRBV29-1, the J call TRBJ1-1; D gene unclear. The CDR3 consists of 12 residues. Looked up from germline, CDR1 is SQVTM and CDR2 is ANQGSEA. Trimming stripped 6 bases from V and 8 bases from J, with 16 bases between. The DNA of the CDR3 is TGCAGCGTCGGGGATGGCCTGGCCGAAGCTTTCTTT. It translates to CSVGDGLAEAFF. The complete variable domain, with remaining parts taken from reference TRBV29-1 and TRBJ1-1, reads SAVISQKPSRDICQRGTSLTIQCQVDSQVTMMFWYRQQPGQSLTLIATANQGSEATYESGFVIDKFPISRPNLTFSTLTVSNMSPEDSSIYLCSVGDGLAEAFFGQGTRLTVV.

The chain uses TRBV6-1 and TRBJ1-1; D is undetermined. The CDR3 is made up of 13 amino acids. V was trimmed by 3 bases and J by 5 bases, leaving 10 bases between them. The germline gives CDR1 MNHNS, CDR2 SASEGT. The CDR3 spells CASSENYHTEAFF. The CDR3 DNA follows: TGTGCCAGCAGTGAGAACTACCATACTGAAGCTTTCTTT.

The sample holds one count of this clone. The genes are TRBV18 and TRBJ2-5; perhaps TRBD1 as D (6 bases). The length of the CDR3 is 14 residues. The germline gives CDR1 KGHSH, CDR2 LQKENI. Trimming pared 5 bases from V and 4 bases from J, leaving 14 bases between. In DNA, the CDR3 is TGTGCCAGCTCAAAGGACAGCTTCTTAGAGACCCAGTACTTC. Translated, it gives CASSKDSFLETQYF.

On this clone itself: The same CDR3 arises from other DNA sequences in this sample as well. This chain uses TRBV7-2 with TRBJ2-3; the D is unclear. The V gene's germline CDR1 is SGHTA and CDR2 FQGNSA. V dropped 3 bases and J dropped 0 bases, with 7 bases sitting between them. The CDR3 loop spans 14 amino acids. The CDR3 region has the DNA TGTGCCAGCAGCTTCGGGTCTAGCACAGATACGCAGTATTTT. Translated, it gives CASSFGSSTDTQYF.

This chain uses TRBV4-2 with TRBJ1-1, with D unresolved. The germline gives CDR1 LGHNA, CDR2 YNFKEQ. This CDR3 region has 15 residues. Trimming took 0 bases from V and 0 from J, leaving 8 bases between them. CDR3 amino acids: CASSQEATLNTEAFF. The CDR3 nucleotides are TGTGCCAGCAGCCAAGAGGCCACCTTGAACACTGAAGCTTTCTTT.

This CDR3 is CASSRSRDTSYEQYF. The CDR3 coding sequence is TGTGCCAGCAGTAGATCCCGGGACACCTCCTACGAGCAGTACTTC. The V gene is TRBV6-5, the J gene TRBJ2-7; possibly TRBD1 for D (6 bases). CDR3 length equals 15 residues. V was shortened by 5 bases and J by 0 bases, with 14 bases between the two germline ends. Germline CDR1 and CDR2: MNHEY and SVGAGI.

The J gene is TRBJ2-2, the V gene TRBV2, with D possibly being TRBD2 (6 bases). Between the trimmed V and J ends, which lost 2 bases and 2 bases, there was a span of 9 bases. This CDR3 region has 15 residues. CDR1 SNHLY and CDR2 FYNNEI come from the germline V gene. The CDR3 loop reads CASSERRANTGELFF. The DNA for the CDR3 is TGTGCCAGCAGTGAAAGGAGGGCCAACACCGGGGAGCTGTTTTTT.